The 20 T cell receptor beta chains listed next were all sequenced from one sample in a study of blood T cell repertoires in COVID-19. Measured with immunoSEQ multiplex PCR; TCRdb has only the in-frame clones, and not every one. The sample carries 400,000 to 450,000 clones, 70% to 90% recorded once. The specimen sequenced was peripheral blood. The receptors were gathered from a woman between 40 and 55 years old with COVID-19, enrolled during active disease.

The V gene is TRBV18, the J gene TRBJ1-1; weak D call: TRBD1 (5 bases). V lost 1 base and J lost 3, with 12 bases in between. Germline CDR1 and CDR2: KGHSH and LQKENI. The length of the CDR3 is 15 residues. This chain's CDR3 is CASSPRQGDYTEAFF. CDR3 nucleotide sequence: TGTGCCAGCTCACCACGTCAGGGTGACTACACTGAAGCTTTCTTT.

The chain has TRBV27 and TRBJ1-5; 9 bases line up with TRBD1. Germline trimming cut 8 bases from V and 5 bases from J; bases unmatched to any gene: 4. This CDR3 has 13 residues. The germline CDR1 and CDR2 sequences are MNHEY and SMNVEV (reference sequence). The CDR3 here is CASRQGVDQPQHF. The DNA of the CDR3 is TGTGCCAGCCGACAGGGGGTAGATCAGCCCCAGCATTTT.

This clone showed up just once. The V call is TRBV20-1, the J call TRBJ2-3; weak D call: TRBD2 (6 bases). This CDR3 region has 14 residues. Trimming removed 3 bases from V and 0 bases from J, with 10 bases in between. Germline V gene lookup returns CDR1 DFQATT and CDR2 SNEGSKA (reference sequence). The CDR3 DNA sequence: TGCAGTGCTAGTACCGGGACTAGCACAGATACGCAGTATTTT. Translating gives CSASTGTSTDTQYF.

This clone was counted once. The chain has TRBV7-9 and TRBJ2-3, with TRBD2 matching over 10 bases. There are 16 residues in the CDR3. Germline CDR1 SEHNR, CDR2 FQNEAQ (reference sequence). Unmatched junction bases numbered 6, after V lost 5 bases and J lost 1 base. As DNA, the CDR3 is TGTGCCAGCAGCCCCGCTAGCGGGGGACGCACAGATACGCAGTATTTT. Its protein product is CASSPASGGRTDTQYF.

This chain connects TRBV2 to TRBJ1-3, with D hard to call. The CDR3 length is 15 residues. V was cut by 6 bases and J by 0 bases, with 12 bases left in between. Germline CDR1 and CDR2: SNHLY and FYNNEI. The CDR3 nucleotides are TGTGCCAGCAGCTTTGAGCAGGTCTCTGGAAACACCATATATTTT. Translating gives CASSFEQVSGNTIYF.

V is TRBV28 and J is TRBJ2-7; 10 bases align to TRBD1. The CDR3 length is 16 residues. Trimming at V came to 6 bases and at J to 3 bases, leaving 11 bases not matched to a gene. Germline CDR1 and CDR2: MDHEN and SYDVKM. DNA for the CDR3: TGTGCCAGCAGAGCCGGGACAGGGGCGACGAACTACGAGCAGTACTTC. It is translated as CASRAGTGATNYEQYF. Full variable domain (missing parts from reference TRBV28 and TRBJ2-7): DVKVTQSSRYLVKRTGEKVFLECVQDMDHENMFWYRQDPGLGLRLIYFSYDVKMKEKGDIPEGYSVSREKKERFSLILESASTNQTSMYLCASRAGTGATNYEQYFGPGTRLTVT.

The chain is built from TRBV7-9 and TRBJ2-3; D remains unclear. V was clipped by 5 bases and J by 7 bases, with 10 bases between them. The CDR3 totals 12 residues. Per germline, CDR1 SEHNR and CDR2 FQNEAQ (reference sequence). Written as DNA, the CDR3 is TGTGCCAGCAGCCAGGTAGTTAATACGCAGTATTTT. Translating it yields CASSQVVNTQYF.

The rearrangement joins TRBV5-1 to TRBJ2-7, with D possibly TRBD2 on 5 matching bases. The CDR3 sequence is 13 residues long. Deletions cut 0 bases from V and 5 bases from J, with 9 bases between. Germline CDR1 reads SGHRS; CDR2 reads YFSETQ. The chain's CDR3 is CASSLERADEQYF. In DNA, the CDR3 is TGCGCCAGCAGCTTGGAGAGGGCTGACGAGCAGTACTTC.

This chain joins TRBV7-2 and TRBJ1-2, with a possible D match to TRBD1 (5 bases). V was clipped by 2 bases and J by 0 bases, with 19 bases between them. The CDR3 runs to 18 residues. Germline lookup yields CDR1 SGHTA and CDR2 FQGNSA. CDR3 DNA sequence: TGTGCCAGCAGCTTAAGATGGGACGGGAGTTTATCTAACTATGGCTACACCTTC. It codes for CASSLRWDGSLSNYGYTF.

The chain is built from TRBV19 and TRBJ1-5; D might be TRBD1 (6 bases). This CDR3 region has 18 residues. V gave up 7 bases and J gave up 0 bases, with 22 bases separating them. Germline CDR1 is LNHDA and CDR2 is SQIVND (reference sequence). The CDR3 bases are TGTGCCAGTAAAGCGGTCGGGCAGGGGCTTTATAGCAATCAGCCCCAGCATTTT. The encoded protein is CASKAVGQGLYSNQPQHF.

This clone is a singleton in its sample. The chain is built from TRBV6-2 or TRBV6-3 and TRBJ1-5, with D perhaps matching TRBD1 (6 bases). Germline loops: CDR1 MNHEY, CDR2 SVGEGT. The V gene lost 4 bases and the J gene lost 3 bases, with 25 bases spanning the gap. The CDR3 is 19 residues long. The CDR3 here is CASSSVTGLGNLANQPQHF. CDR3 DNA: TGTGCCAGCAGTTCCGTAACAGGGTTGGGGAATCTTGCCAATCAGCCCCAGCATTTT.

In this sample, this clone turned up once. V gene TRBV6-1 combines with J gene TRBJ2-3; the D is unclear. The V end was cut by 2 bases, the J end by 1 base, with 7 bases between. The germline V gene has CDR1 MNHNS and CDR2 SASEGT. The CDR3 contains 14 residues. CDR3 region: CASSEHYRTDTQYF. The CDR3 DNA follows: TGTGCCAGCAGTGAACACTACCGCACAGATACGCAGTATTTT.

This chain's CDR3 is CAGEEQQNSPLHF. Written as DNA, the CDR3 is TGTGCCGGGGAGGAACAGCAGAATTCACCCCTCCACTTT. The rearrangement joins TRBV30 to TRBJ1-6, with D uncertain. Looked up from germline, CDR1 is GTSNPN and CDR2 is SVGIG (reference sequence). The CDR3 runs to 13 residues. The V and J ends lost 8 bases and 7 bases respectively, with 15 bases between them.

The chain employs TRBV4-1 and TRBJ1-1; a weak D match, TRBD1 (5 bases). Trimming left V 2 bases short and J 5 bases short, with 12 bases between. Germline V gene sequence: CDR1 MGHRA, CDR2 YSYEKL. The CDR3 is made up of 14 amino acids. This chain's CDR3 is CASSQMEGKTEAFF. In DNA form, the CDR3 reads TGCGCCAGCAGCCAAATGGAGGGGAAGACTGAAGCTTTCTTT.

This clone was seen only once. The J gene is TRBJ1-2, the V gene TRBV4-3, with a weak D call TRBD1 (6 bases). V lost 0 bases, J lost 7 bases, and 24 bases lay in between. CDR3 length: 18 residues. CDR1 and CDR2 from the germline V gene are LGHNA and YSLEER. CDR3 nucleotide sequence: TGCGCCAGCAGCCAAGATCGTAACAGGGTCGAGTTAACGGGTGGCTACACCTTC. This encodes CASSQDRNRVELTGGYTF.

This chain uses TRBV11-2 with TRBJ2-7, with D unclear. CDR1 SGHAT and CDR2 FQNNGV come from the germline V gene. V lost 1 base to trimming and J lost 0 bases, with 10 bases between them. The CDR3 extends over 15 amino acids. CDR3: CASSLVFHSSYEQYF. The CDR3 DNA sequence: TGTGCCAGCAGCTTAGTTTTTCACAGCTCCTACGAGCAGTACTTC.

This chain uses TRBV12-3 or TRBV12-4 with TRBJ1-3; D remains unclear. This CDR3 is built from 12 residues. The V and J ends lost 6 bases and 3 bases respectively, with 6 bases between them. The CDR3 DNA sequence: TGTGCCAGCAGCGCAGGTGGAAACACCATATATTTT. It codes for CASSAGGNTIYF.

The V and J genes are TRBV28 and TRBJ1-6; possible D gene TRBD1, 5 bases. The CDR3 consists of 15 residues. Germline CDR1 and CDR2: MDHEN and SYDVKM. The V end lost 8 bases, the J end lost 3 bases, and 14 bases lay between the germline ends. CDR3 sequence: CASLEDRDYNSPLHF. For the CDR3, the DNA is TGTGCCAGCCTAGAAGACAGAGACTATAATTCACCCCTCCACTTT. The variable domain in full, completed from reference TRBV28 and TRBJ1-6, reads DVKVTQSSRYLVKRTGEKVFLECVQDMDHENMFWYRQDPGLGLRLIYFSYDVKMKEKGDIPEGYSVSREKKERFSLILESASTNQTSMYLCASLEDRDYNSPLHFGNGTRLTVT.

CDR3 sequence (DNA): TGTGCCAGCAGCCCAAGTCGGCATTCTCCGGGCGAGCAGTACTTC. It codes for CASSPSRHSPGEQYF. This sequence joins TRBV7-2 and TRBJ2-7; D is ambiguous. CDR3 length equals 15 residues. Trimming removed 5 bases at V and 6 bases at J, with 20 bases between. Germline assignment: CDR1 SGHTA and CDR2 FQGNSA.

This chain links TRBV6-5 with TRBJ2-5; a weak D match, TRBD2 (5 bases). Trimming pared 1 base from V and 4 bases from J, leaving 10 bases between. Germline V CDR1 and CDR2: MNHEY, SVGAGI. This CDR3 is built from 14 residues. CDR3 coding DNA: TGTGCCAGCAGTTACTTGTCCGAGGGAGAGACCCAGTACTTC. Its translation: CASSYLSEGETQYF.